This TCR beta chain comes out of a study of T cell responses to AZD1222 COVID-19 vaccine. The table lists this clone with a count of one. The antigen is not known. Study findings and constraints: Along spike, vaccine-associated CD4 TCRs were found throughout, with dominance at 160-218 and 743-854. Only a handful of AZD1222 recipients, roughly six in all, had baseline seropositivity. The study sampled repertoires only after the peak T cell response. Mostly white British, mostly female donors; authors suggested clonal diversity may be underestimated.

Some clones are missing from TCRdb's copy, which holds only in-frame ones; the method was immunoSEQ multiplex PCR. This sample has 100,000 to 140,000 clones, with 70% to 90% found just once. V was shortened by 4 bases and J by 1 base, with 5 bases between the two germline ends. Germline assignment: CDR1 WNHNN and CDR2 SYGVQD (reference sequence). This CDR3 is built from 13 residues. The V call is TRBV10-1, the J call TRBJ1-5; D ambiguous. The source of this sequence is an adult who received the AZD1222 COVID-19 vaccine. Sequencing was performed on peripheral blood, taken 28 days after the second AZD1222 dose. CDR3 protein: CASSAWSNQPQHF. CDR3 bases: TGCGCCAGCAGTGCCTGGAGCAATCAGCCCCAGCATTTT.